The clone carrying this T cell receptor (beta chain) appeared many times. Because it lacks the conserved phenylalanine or tryptophan at the end, this CDR3 is likely a read error. From germline, CDR1 is LGHNT and CDR2 FRNRAP. This CDR3 is built from 13 residues. V was shortened by 6 bases and J by 4 bases, with 12 bases between the two germline ends. The entry originates in a study of metastatic and nonmetastatic thyroid tumors. TCRdb re-clonotyped the PCR reads through MiXCR. The sample lists about 22,000 clones, 20% to 25% occurring once. Thyroid surgery was preceded by no treatment in any patient. This receptor was obtained from a male donor with papillary thyroid cancer or a benign thyroid nodule (not recorded which). Some clones in this sample may be carry-over from other donors' samples. Sequences were obtained from blood. This chain uses TRBV12-5 with TRBJ1-1; D is ambiguous. CDR3 sequence: CASGRWEGTEAFL. CDR3 coding DNA: TGTGCTAGTGGACGATGGGAGGGCACTGAAGCTTTCCTT.